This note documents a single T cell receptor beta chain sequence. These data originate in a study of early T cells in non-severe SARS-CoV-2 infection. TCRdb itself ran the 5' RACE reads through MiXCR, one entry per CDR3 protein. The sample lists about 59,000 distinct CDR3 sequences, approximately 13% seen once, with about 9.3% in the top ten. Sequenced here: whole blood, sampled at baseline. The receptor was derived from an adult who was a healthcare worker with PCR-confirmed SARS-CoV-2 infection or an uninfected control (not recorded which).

This chain's CDR3 is CASSRDGAGYGYTF. DNA for the CDR3: TGTGCCAGCAGCCGCGACGGGGCAGGTTATGGCTACACCTTC. The rearrangement uses TRBV27 and TRBJ1-2, with D maybe TRBD1 (5 bases). The length of the CDR3 is 14 residues. The V gene lost 6 bases and the J gene lost 5 bases, with 16 bases spanning the gap. Germline loops: CDR1 MNHEY, CDR2 SMNVEV (reference sequence).